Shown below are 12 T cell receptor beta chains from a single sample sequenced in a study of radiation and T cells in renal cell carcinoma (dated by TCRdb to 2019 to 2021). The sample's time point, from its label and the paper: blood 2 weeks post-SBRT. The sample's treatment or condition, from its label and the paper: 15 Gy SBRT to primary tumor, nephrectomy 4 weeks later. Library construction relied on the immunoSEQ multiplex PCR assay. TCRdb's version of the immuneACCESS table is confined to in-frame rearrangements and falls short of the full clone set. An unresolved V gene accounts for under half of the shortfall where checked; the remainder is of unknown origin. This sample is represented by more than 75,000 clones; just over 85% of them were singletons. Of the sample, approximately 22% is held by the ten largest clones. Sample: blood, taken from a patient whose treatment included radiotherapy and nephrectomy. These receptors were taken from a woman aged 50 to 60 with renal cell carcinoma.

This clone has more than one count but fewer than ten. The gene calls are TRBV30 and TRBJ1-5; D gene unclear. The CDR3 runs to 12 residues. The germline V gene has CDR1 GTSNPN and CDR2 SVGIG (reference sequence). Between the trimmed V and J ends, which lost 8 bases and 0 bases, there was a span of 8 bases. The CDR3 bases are TGTGCCGCAGGATATAGCAATCAGCCCCAGCATTTT. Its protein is CAAGYSNQPQHF.

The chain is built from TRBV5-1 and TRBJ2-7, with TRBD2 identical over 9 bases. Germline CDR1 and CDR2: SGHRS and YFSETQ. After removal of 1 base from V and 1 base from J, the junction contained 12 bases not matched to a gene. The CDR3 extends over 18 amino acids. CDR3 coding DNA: TGCGCCAGCAGCTTGAGGCCACGGACTAGCGTAGAGTCCTACGAGCAGTACTTC. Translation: CASSLRPRTSVESYEQYF.

Here the CDR3 reads CASSLAGEQFF. CDR3 nucleotides: TGCGCCAGCAGCTTGGCCGGTGAGCAGTTCTTC. This chain uses TRBV5-1 with TRBJ2-1; D gene uncertain. The germline V gene encodes CDR1 SGHRS and CDR2 YFSETQ. The CDR3 totals 11 residues. Trimming took 0 bases from V and 9 from J, leaving 4 bases between them.

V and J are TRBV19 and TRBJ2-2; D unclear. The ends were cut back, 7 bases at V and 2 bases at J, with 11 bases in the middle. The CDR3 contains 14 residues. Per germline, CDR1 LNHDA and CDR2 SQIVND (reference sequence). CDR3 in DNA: TGTGCCAGTACCCTAGGAATAAACACCGGGGAGCTGTTTTTT. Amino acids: CASTLGINTGELFF.

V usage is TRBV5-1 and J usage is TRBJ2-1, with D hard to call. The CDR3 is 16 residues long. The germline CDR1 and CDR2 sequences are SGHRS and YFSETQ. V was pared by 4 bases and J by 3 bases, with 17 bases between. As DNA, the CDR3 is TGCGCCAGCAGCAGAGTGTCCGGTAAAGGCTACAATGAGCAGTTCTTC. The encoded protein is CASSRVSGKGYNEQFF.

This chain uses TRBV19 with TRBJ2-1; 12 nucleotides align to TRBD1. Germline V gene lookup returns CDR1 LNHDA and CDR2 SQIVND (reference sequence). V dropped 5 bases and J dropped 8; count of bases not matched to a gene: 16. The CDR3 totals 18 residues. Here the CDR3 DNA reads TGTGCCAGTAGTTACCGGGACAGGGGGCGCGAACGGTTGGATGAGCAGTTCTTC. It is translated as CASSYRDRGRERLDEQFF.

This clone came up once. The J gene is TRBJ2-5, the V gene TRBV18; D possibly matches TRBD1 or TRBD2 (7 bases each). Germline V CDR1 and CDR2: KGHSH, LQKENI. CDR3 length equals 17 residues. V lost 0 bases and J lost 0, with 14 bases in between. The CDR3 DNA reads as TGTGCCAGCTCACCACCGGCAGGGGGGGATTACCAAGAGACCCAGTACTTC. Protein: CASSPPAGGDYQETQYF.

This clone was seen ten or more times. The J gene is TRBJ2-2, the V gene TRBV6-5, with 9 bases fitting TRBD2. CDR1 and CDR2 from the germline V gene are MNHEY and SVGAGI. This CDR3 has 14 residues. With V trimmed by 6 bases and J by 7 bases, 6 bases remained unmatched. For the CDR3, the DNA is TGTGCCAGCAGCCGTAGCGGGGGTTACGGGGAGCTGTTTTTT. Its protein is CASSRSGGYGELFF.

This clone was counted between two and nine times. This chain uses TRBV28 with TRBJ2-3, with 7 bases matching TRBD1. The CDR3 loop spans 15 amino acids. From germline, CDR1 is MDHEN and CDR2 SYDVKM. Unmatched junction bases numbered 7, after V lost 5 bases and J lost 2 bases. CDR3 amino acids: CASSPPDRHTDTQYF. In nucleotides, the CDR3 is TGTGCCAGCAGTCCCCCGGACAGGCACACAGATACGCAGTATTTT.

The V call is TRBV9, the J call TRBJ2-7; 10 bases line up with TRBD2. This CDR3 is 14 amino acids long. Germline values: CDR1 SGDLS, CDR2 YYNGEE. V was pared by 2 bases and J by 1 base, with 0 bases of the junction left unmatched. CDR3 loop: CASSVSGRSYEQYF. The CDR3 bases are TGTGCCAGCAGCGTTAGCGGGAGGTCCTACGAGCAGTACTTC.

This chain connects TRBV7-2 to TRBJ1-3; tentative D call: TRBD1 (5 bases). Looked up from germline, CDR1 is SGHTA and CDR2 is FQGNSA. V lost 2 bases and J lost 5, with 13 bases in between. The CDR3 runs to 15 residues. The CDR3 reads CASSLQGNARNTIYF. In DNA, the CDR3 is TGTGCCAGCAGCTTACAGGGCAATGCGAGAAACACCATATATTTT. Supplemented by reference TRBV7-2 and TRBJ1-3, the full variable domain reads GAGVSQSPSNKVTEKGKDVELRCDPISGHTALYWYRQSLGQGLEFLIYFQGNSAPDKSGLPSDRFSAERTGGSVSTLTIQRTQQEDSAVYLCASSLQGNARNTIYFGEGSWLTVV.

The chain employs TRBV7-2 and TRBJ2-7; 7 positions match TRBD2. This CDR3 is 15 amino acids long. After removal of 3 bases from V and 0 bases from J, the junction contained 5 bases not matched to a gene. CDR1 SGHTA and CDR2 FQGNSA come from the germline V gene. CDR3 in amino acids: CASSFRAGSSYEQYF. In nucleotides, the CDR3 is TGTGCCAGCAGCTTCCGAGCGGGGAGCTCCTACGAGCAGTACTTC.